These 25 T cell receptor beta chains share one sample of origin, sequenced in a study of beta chain features in type 1 diabetes. Expressed TCRB transcripts were sequenced because the entire RNA isolate underwent reverse transcription. Here immunoSEQ multiplex PCR was the method, and the copy in TCRdb shows in-frame clones only, minus some. The table includes about 59,000 clones, about 60% detected once. The sequencing input was Tregs from blood. The receptors originated from a woman aged 18-29 years in good health.

This clone came up a few times. J is TRBJ2-5 and V is TRBV11-2, with 9 bases matching TRBD2. Trimming took 6 bases from V and 5 from J; bases not matched to a gene: 7. This CDR3 is 14 amino acids long. Germline V gives CDR1 SGHAT, CDR2 FQNNGV. CDR3 amino acids: CASSSGTSTETQYF. In DNA, the CDR3 is TGTGCCAGCAGTTCCGGGACTAGCACGGAGACCCAGTACTTC. The whole variable domain, filled in from reference TRBV11-2 and TRBJ2-5, reads EAGVAQSPRYKIIEKRQSVAFWCNPISGHATLYWYQQILGQGPKLLIQFQNNGVVDDSQLPKDRFSAERLKGVDSTLKIQPAKLEDSAVYLCASSSGTSTETQYFGPGTRLLVL.

This clone appeared a few times. The chain has TRBV30 and TRBJ2-5, with 8 bases that match TRBD1. V was clipped by 4 bases and J by 4 bases; unmatched bases: 5. This CDR3 region has 13 residues. Germline-derived CDR1 and CDR2 are GTSNPN and SVGIG (reference sequence). The CDR3, as DNA: TGTGCCTGGACGGGCAGGGGGCGAGAGACCCAGTACTTC. Protein: CAWTGRGRETQYF.

The rearrangement links TRBV11-2 to TRBJ1-3, with 8 bases identical to TRBD1. Trimming removed 4 bases from V and 1 base from J; junction bases left unmatched: 3. Germline V lookup: CDR1 SGHAT, CDR2 FQNNGV. The CDR3 is 15 residues long. The CDR3 nucleotides are TGTGCCAGCAGCTGGACAGGGTCTTCTGGAAACACCATATATTTT. Translating it yields CASSWTGSSGNTIYF.

Only a few counts were recorded for this clone. The rearrangement uses TRBV19 and TRBJ1-2; tentative D call: TRBD1 (6 bases). Germline lookup yields CDR1 LNHDA and CDR2 SQIVND (reference sequence). The CDR3 consists of 15 residues. Trimming removed 4 bases at V and 3 bases at J, with 15 bases between. CDR3 residues: CASSTDSYWDYGYTF. The CDR3 DNA reads as TGTGCCAGTAGTACGGACAGTTACTGGGACTATGGCTACACCTTC.

J is TRBJ1-5 and V is TRBV7-9, with 7 bases that match TRBD1. Germline-derived CDR1 and CDR2 are SEHNR and FQNEAQ (reference sequence). The CDR3 extends over 15 amino acids. V trimming: 3 bases; J trimming: 5 bases; junction bases outside the gene matches: 7. CDR3 amino acids: CASSFGTVRDQPQHF. CDR3 nucleotide sequence: TGTGCCAGCAGCTTCGGGACAGTGAGGGATCAGCCCCAGCATTTT.

This chain joins TRBV7-9 and TRBJ2-7; a possible D gene is TRBD2 (5 bases). The CDR3 totals 12 residues. The V and J ends lost 3 bases and 6 bases respectively, with 9 bases between them. The germline V gene encodes CDR1 SEHNR and CDR2 FQNEAQ (reference sequence). The CDR3 coding sequence is TGTGCCAGCAGCTTCAGTGAGGGCGAGCAGTACTTC. Protein sequence: CASSFSEGEQYF.

This chain uses TRBV4-1 with TRBJ2-7; 9 bases are shared with TRBD1. Germline V lookup: CDR1 MGHRA, CDR2 YSYEKL. The length of the CDR3 is 16 residues. V gave up 4 bases and J gave up 7 bases; unmatched junction bases: 14. In DNA form, the CDR3 reads TGCGCCAGCAGCCGGAGTCCGGGACAGGGACCGGGAGAGCAGTACTTC. As protein: CASSRSPGQGPGEQYF.

This clone was found a few times. J is TRBJ1-5 and V is TRBV18; 7 bases fit TRBD1. Trimming at V came to 1 base and at J to 1 base, leaving 1 base not matched to a gene. This CDR3 is 15 amino acids long. Germline CDR1 and CDR2: KGHSH and LQKENI. CDR3 protein: CASSPQGASNQPQHF. The CDR3, as DNA: TGTGCCAGCTCACCACAGGGGGCGAGCAATCAGCCCCAGCATTTT.

The CDR3 nucleotides read TGTGCCAGCTCACCGCGGACAGGCCGGGCAGATACGCAGTATTTT. Its translation: CASSPRTGRADTQYF. V usage is TRBV18 and J usage is TRBJ2-3; TRBD1 aligns across 7 bases. Per the germline V gene, CDR1 is KGHSH and CDR2 is LQKENI. The CDR3 is made up of 15 amino acids. Unmatched junction bases numbered 7, after V lost 3 bases and J lost 4 bases.

This clone has more than one count but fewer than ten. The CDR3 bases are TGTGCCAGCAGCACCGGGACTAGCGCCTTCAGCTCCTACAATGAGCAGTTCTTC. Protein sequence: CASSTGTSAFSSYNEQFF. This sequence joins TRBV13 and TRBJ2-1; 10 positions agree with TRBD2. Germline V gene lookup returns CDR1 PRHDT and CDR2 FYEKMQ (reference sequence). The CDR3 is made up of 18 amino acids. V lost 5 bases and J lost 0; bases outside the gene matches: 10.

The genes are TRBV2 and TRBJ2-3, with 10 positions matching TRBD2. V shed 8 bases and J 2 bases; nucleotides not matched to a gene: 10. The germline V gene encodes CDR1 SNHLY and CDR2 FYNNEI. This CDR3 comprises 16 residues. The CDR3 region is CASFGRAGGITDTQYF. The CDR3 DNA is TGTGCCAGCTTTGGAAGAGCGGGGGGGATCACAGATACGCAGTATTTT.

This chain joins TRBV10-3 and TRBJ2-5; 11 bases align to TRBD2. J gave up 3 bases and V 4 bases, and 4 bases lay outside the gene matches. The CDR3 has 15 amino acids. The V gene's germline CDR1 is ENHRY and CDR2 SYGVKD. The CDR3 reads CAISGGTSGKETQYF. CDR3 bases: TGTGCCATCAGTGGTGGGACTAGCGGTAAAGAGACCCAGTACTTC.

This sequence joins TRBV12-5 and TRBJ2-5, with a tentative D call TRBD1 (5 bases). V lost 5 bases to trimming and J lost 4 bases, with 11 bases between them. The CDR3 is 13 amino acids. The V gene's germline CDR1 is LGHNT and CDR2 FRNRAP. The CDR3 nucleotides are TGTGCTAGTGGTGGGGCATTCGGAGAGACCCAGTACTTC. It translates to CASGGAFGETQYF. The whole variable domain, filled in from reference TRBV12-5 and TRBJ2-5, reads DARVTQTPRHKVTEMGQEVTMRCQPILGHNTVFWYRQTMMQGLELLAYFRNRAPLDDSGMPKDRFSAEMPDATLATLKIQPSEPRDSAVYFCASGGAFGETQYFGPGTRLLVL.

The chain couples TRBV6-1 to TRBJ2-2, with 10 bases matching TRBD2. The CDR3 consists of 16 residues. Per germline, CDR1 MNHNS and CDR2 SASEGT. J was trimmed by 7 bases and V by 4 bases; bases with no gene match: 9. CDR3 sequence (DNA): TGTGCCAGCAGTGGACCGGGACTAGCGACCATCGGGGAGCTGTTTTTT. It is translated as CASSGPGLATIGELFF.

In nucleotides, the CDR3 is TGCAGTGCTTGGTCGGGGGGGGAGCAGTTCTTC. Residues: CSAWSGGEQFF. The rearrangement links TRBV20-1 to TRBJ2-1; TRBD2 matches 8 bases. CDR1 is DFQATT and CDR2 is SNEGSKA in the germline V gene (reference sequence). V lost 5 bases and J lost 10; bases outside the gene matches: 4. The CDR3 totals 11 residues.

The chain links TRBV2 to TRBJ1-2, with D tentatively TRBD1 (6 bases). The CDR3 covers 14 residues. The V end lost 6 bases, the J end lost 0 bases, and 11 bases lay between the germline ends. Germline CDR1 SNHLY, CDR2 FYNNEI. This CDR3 reads CASRDSLTNYGYTF. CDR3 sequence (DNA): TGTGCCAGCAGGGACAGCCTAACTAACTATGGCTACACCTTC.

This clone has just a few counts. This may be a read error: a much more frequent sequence differs by one nucleotide. The chain recombines TRBV11-2 with TRBJ2-5; D is ambiguous. V was pared by 1 base and J by 2 bases, with 2 bases between. The germline V gene has CDR1 SGHAT and CDR2 FQNNGV. The CDR3 has 12 amino acids. CDR3 loop: CASSLAQETQYF. Here the CDR3 DNA reads TGTGCCAGCAGCTTAGCGCAAGAGACCCAGTACTTC.

The CDR3 DNA reads as TGTGCCAGCGCCCGCAGCGGGGGGGAGACCCAGTACTTC. Its translation is CASARSGGETQYF. This rearrangement joins TRBV7-2 to TRBJ2-5; 9 positions match TRBD2. J gave up 5 bases and V 8 bases, and 6 bases lay outside the gene matches. Germline V gene lookup returns CDR1 SGHTA and CDR2 FQGNSA. The CDR3 sequence is 13 residues long.

This clone was observed a handful of times. The chain combines TRBV30 with TRBJ1-1; D gene unclear. Trimming cost V 6 bases and J 4 bases, with 12 bases left between them. CDR1 and CDR2 (germline): GTSNPN, SVGIG (reference sequence). The CDR3 totals 12 residues. The CDR3 DNA reads as TGTGCCTGTATTTCCGGGGTCACTGAAGCTTTCTTT. This sequence encodes CACISGVTEAFF. Looking up the rest from reference TRBV30 and TRBJ1-1 gives the full variable domain: SQTIHQWPATLVQPVGSPLSLECTVEGTSNPNLYWYRQAAGRGLQLLFYSVGIGQISSEVPQNLSASRPQDRQFILSSKKLLLSDSGFYLCACISGVTEAFFGQGTRLTVV.

This clone was recorded only once. The rearrangement links TRBV27 to TRBJ2-7, with TRBD1 as a possible D gene (5 bases). This CDR3 has 13 residues. Germline CDR1 is MNHEY and CDR2 is SMNVEV (reference sequence). Trimming cost V 5 bases and J 1 base, with 9 bases left between them. The DNA for the CDR3 is TGTGCCAGCAGTACAGGAGTTTCCTACGAGCAGTACTTC. It encodes CASSTGVSYEQYF.

This clone was observed a handful of times. V gene TRBV7-8 combines with J gene TRBJ2-7, with 13 bases identical to TRBD2. The junction had 5 bases not matched to a gene; V was cut back by 0 bases and J by 6 bases. Germline V gives CDR1 SGHVS, CDR2 FQNEAQ. The CDR3 is 16 amino acids. In DNA, the CDR3 is TGTGCCAGCAGCTTAGCGGGGGGACTAGCGGGATCCGAGCAGTACTTC. Translating it yields CASSLAGGLAGSEQYF.

This clone was picked up one time. The chain is built from TRBV6-1 and TRBJ2-5, with no clear D. The end of the DNA fits TRBJ2-7 better, so the J call may be wrong. CDR3 length equals 15 residues. Germline V gene lookup returns CDR1 MNHNS and CDR2 SASEGT. CDR3 bases: TGTGCCAGCAGTAAAACGGTGGGTCTGAGGTACGAGCAGTACTTC. Protein: CASSKTVGLRYEQYF.

The J gene is TRBJ2-1, the V gene TRBV5-1, with D hard to call. V lost 0 bases to trimming and J lost 3 bases, with 13 bases between them. The CDR3 runs 16 residues. CDR1 is SGHRS and CDR2 is YFSETQ in the germline V gene. The CDR3 DNA sequence: TGCGCCAGCAGCTTGGGGGCAATCAGCTTCTACAATGAGCAGTTCTTC. This codes for CASSLGAISFYNEQFF.

This clone was found a few times. The V gene is TRBV4-3, the J gene TRBJ1-3, with TRBD1 matching 10 bases. There are 15 residues in the CDR3. Germline-derived CDR1 and CDR2 are LGHNA and YSLEER. With V trimmed by 4 bases and J by 4 bases, 4 bases remained unmatched. Here the CDR3 reads CASSLDRGPGNTIYF. Here the CDR3 DNA reads TGCGCCAGCAGCCTAGACAGGGGGCCAGGAAACACCATATATTTT.

V is TRBV5-4 and J is TRBJ1-2, with a possible D match to TRBD1 (5 bases). The germline V gene encodes CDR1 SGHNT and CDR2 YYREEE (reference sequence). This CDR3 is 17 amino acids long. V gave up 0 bases and J gave up 0 bases, with 15 bases separating them. The CDR3: CASSLDGAGRTNYGYTF. The CDR3 nucleotides read TGTGCCAGCAGCTTGGACGGCGCGGGGCGCACTAACTATGGCTACACCTTC.